These 17 T cell receptor beta chains originate from one sample sequenced in a study of beta chain features in type 1 diabetes. What was sequenced were expressed TCRB transcripts, since all of the isolated RNA had been reverse transcribed. Method: immunoSEQ multiplex PCR; TCRdb's copy keeps in-frame clones and lacks some. The sample holds 620,000 or so clones; roughly a sixth are singletons and the top ten take 0.07% to 0.095%. Material: naive CD4+ T cells from blood. The receptors were sampled from a man aged 18 to 35 in good health.

This clone was seen a handful of times. The CDR3 nucleotides read TGTGCCAGCAGCTTAGACCTTTCCTACGAGCAGTACTTC. This translates into CASSLDLSYEQYF. The chain combines TRBV7-2 with TRBJ2-7; D gene unclear. Germline CDR1 SGHTA, CDR2 FQGNSA. The V gene lost 1 base and the J gene lost 1 base, with 5 bases spanning the gap. This CDR3 region has 13 residues.

This clone has just a few counts. J is TRBJ1-1 and V is TRBV7-6, with D unclear. Trimming cost V 2 bases and J 2 bases, with 9 bases left between them. Germline-derived CDR1 and CDR2 are SGHVS and FNYEAQ. The CDR3 is made up of 14 amino acids. The CDR3 nucleotides are TGTGCCAGCAGCTTACAATCACTTAACACTGAAGCTTTCTTT. This gives the protein CASSLQSLNTEAFF.

A few counts support this clone. The sample has other DNA sequences that encode this CDR3 too. In nucleotides, the CDR3 is TGTGCCAGCAGCGTAGGCCCAGATACGCAGTATTTT. Translated: CASSVGPDTQYF. The rearrangement joins TRBV9 to TRBJ2-3; D uncertain. Trimming left V 0 bases short and J 4 bases short, with 3 bases between. Germline lookup yields CDR1 SGDLS and CDR2 YYNGEE. The CDR3 totals 12 residues.

The chain has TRBV28 and TRBJ1-4; D gene uncertain. Germline assignment: CDR1 MDHEN and CDR2 SYDVKM. The CDR3 is 11 residues long. Trimming left V 6 bases short and J 9 bases short, with 8 bases between. The CDR3 loop reads CASSSRQKLFF. The CDR3 region has the DNA TGTGCCAGCAGCTCGAGGCAAAAACTGTTTTTT.

The chain couples TRBV7-8 to TRBJ1-2; 8 positions agree with TRBD1. Trimming removed 4 bases from V and 7 bases from J; junction bases left unmatched: 14. The CDR3 length is 16 residues. Germline V lookup: CDR1 SGHVS, CDR2 FQNEAQ. The CDR3 sequence is CASSSPYKAGGGGYTF. The DNA for the CDR3 is TGTGCCAGCAGCTCGCCCTATAAGGCAGGGGGCGGTGGCTACACCTTC.

Details on this clone: Sequence at one end of the junction differs from germline and may be a read error. This chain joins TRBV11-2 and TRBJ2-3; D remains unclear. Per the germline V gene, CDR1 is SGHAT and CDR2 is FQNNGV. The CDR3 extends over 16 amino acids. As DNA, the CDR3 is TGTACCAGCAGCTTAGGCGGCAGTGGCAAAGGAGATACGCAGTATTTT. Amino acid sequence: CTSSLGGSGKGDTQYF. Using reference TRBV11-2 and TRBJ2-3 for the parts outside the CDR3, the full variable domain is EAGVAQSPRYKIIEKRQSVAFWCNPISGHATLYWYQQILGQGPKLLIQFQNNGVVDDSQLPKDRFSAERLKGVDSTLKIQPAKLEDSAVYLCTSSLGGSGKGDTQYFGPGTRLTVL.

In its sample, this clone was seen a few times. The rearrangement joins TRBV28 to TRBJ2-1, with D possibly being TRBD1 (5 bases). V lost 5 bases to trimming and J lost 6 bases, with 17 bases between them. Germline V lookup: CDR1 MDHEN, CDR2 SYDVKM. The CDR3 is 15 residues long. Written as DNA, the CDR3 is TGTGCCAGCAGTCCCTCGAAAGGGCAGGGCAATGAGCAGTTCTTC. Translating it yields CASSPSKGQGNEQFF. The entire variable domain, with the rest obtained from reference TRBV28 and TRBJ2-1, is as follows: DVKVTQSSRYLVKRTGEKVFLECVQDMDHENMFWYRQDPGLGLRLIYFSYDVKMKEKGDIPEGYSVSREKKERFSLILESASTNQTSMYLCASSPSKGQGNEQFFGPGTRLTVL.

This chain connects TRBV11-2 to TRBJ2-5; D gene ambiguous. V was cut by 2 bases and J by 2 bases, with 12 bases left in between. From germline, CDR1 is SGHAT and CDR2 FQNNGV. The CDR3 is 15 amino acids. CDR3: CASSLTRINQETQYF. The DNA for the CDR3 is TGTGCCAGCAGCTTAACGAGGATTAATCAAGAGACCCAGTACTTC. Complete variable domain (other parts from reference TRBV11-2 and TRBJ2-5): EAGVAQSPRYKIIEKRQSVAFWCNPISGHATLYWYQQILGQGPKLLIQFQNNGVVDDSQLPKDRFSAERLKGVDSTLKIQPAKLEDSAVYLCASSLTRINQETQYFGPGTRLLVL.

Points on this clone: Other DNA sequences of this sample code for an identical CDR3. The chain employs TRBV20-1 and TRBJ1-4; D not resolved. The CDR3 extends over 10 amino acids. V was shortened by 6 bases and J by 8 bases, with 7 bases between the two germline ends. Germline lookup yields CDR1 DFQATT and CDR2 SNEGSKA (reference sequence). The CDR3 DNA follows: TGCAGTGCGCGTTGGGAAAAACTGTTTTTT. Protein sequence: CSARWEKLFF.

This clone was detected ten times or more. Other DNA sequences within the sample encode an identical CDR3. This chain connects TRBV7-9 to TRBJ2-7; no reliable D call. CDR3 length: 12 amino acids. The V end lost 5 bases, the J end lost 2 bases, and 7 bases lay between the germline ends. CDR1 and CDR2 (germline): SEHNR, FQNEAQ (reference sequence). CDR3 amino acids: CASSLGAYEQYF. Written as DNA, the CDR3 is TGTGCCAGCAGCCTAGGCGCCTACGAGCAGTACTTC. Combining the CDR3 with reference TRBV7-9 and TRBJ2-7 gives the whole variable domain DTGVSQNPRHKITKRGQNVTFRCDPISEHNRLYWYRQTLGQGPEFLTYFQNEAQLEKSRLLSDRFSAERPKGSFSTLEIQRTEQGDSAMYLCASSLGAYEQYFGPGTRLTVT.

This clone was seen a few times. V and J are TRBV29-1 and TRBJ2-5; D gene uncertain. The CDR3 loop spans 11 amino acids. Trimming pared 4 bases from V and 8 bases from J, leaving 11 bases between. Germline V CDR1 and CDR2: SQVTM, ANQGSEA. CDR3 protein: CSVGGLETQYF. The CDR3 DNA is TGCAGCGTTGGTGGTCTTGAAACCCAGTACTTC.

A word on this clone: Additional DNA sequences in this sample encode the identical CDR3. The chain uses TRBV9 and TRBJ2-4, with 10 nucleotides matching TRBD1. Germline trimming cut 3 bases from V and 1 base from J; bases unmatched to any gene: 4. This CDR3 comprises 16 residues. Per germline, CDR1 SGDLS and CDR2 YYNGEE. The CDR3 DNA reads TGTGCCAGCAGCGCACGGACAGGGGGGGCCAAAAACATTCAGTACTTC. Translating gives CASSARTGGAKNIQYF.

V usage is TRBV2 and J usage is TRBJ1-1; D is possibly TRBD1 (5 bases). Germline-derived CDR1 and CDR2 are SNHLY and FYNNEI. This CDR3 has 13 residues. V lost 6 bases and J 10 bases, leaving 18 bases between the germline ends. The CDR3 protein is CASSPGAGLTAFF. CDR3 nucleotide sequence: TGTGCCAGCAGCCCAGGCGCAGGGTTGACAGCTTTCTTT.

The rearrangement joins TRBV5-4 to TRBJ2-2; D is ambiguous. Germline CDR1 SGHNT, CDR2 YYREEE (reference sequence). The CDR3 length is 14 residues. The germline V and J ends were trimmed by 0 bases and 1 base, with 4 bases remaining between them. The CDR3 loop reads CASSLVGNTGELFF. CDR3 in DNA: TGTGCCAGCAGCTTGGTGGGGAACACCGGGGAGCTGTTTTTT.

V and J are TRBV2 and TRBJ2-7; TRBD1 matches 7 bases. Germline values: CDR1 SNHLY, CDR2 FYNNEI. CDR3 size: 13 residues. Losses at the gene ends were 6 bases for V and 3 bases for J; bases not matched to a gene: 5. The CDR3 DNA reads as TGTGCCAGCAGGGGGGACAGTCTCTACGAGCAGTACTTC. Its protein is CASRGDSLYEQYF.

The CDR3 region has the DNA TGTGCCAGCAGTAACAGGGACGGAAACATTCAGTACTTC. Its translation: CASSNRDGNIQYF. This chain links TRBV6-5 with TRBJ2-4; a possible D gene is TRBD1 (6 bases). Deletions cut 5 bases from V and 6 bases from J, with 11 bases between. CDR3 length equals 13 residues. Germline V gene sequence: CDR1 MNHEY, CDR2 SVGAGI.

The sample holds a few counts of this clone. The rearrangement uses TRBV6-5 and TRBJ2-7, with 12 bases identical to TRBD2. CDR3 length: 14 amino acids. In germline, CDR1 is MNHEY, CDR2 SVGAGI. Germline trimming cut 7 bases from V and 2 bases from J; bases unmatched to any gene: 3. The DNA of the CDR3 is TGTGCCAGCACTCGGACTAGCGGGGCCTACGAGCAGTACTTC. Amino acid sequence: CASTRTSGAYEQYF.